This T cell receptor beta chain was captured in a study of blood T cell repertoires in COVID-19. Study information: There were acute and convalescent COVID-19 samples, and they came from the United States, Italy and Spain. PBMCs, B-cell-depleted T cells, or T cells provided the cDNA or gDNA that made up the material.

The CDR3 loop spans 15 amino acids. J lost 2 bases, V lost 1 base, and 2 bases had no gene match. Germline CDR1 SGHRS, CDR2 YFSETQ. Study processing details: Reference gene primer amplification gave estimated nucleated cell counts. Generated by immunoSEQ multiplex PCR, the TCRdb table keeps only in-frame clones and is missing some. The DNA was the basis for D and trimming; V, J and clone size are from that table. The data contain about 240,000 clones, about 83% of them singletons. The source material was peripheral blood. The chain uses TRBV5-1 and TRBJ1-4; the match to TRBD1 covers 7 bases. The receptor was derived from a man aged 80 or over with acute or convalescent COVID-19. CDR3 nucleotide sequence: TGCGCCAGCAGCTTGAGGGGACAGACTAATGAAAAACTGTTTTTT. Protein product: CASSLRGQTNEKLFF.